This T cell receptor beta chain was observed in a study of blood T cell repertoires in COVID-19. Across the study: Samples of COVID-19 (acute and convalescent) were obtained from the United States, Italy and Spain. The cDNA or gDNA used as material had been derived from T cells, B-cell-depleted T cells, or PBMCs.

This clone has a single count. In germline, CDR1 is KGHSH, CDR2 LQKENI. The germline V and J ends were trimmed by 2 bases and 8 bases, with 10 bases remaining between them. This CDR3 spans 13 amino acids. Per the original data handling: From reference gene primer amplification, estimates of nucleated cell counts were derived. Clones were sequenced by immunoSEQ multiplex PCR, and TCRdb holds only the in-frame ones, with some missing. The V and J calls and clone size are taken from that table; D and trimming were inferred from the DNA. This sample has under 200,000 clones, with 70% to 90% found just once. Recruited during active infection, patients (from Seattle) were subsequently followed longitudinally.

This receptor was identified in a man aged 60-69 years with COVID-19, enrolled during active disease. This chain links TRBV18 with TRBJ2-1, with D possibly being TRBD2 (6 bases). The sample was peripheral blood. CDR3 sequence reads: CASSPYGEDEQFF. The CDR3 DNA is TGTGCCAGCTCACCATATGGGGAGGATGAGCAGTTCTTC.